A selection of T cell receptor beta chains follows, all from one sample in a study of shared clonotypes between healthy human individuals. Assay: immunoSEQ multiplex PCR; the TCRdb copy retains only in-frame clones and omits some. In the table there are about 600,000 clones, more than 95% of which are singletons. Source material: naive CD4+ T cells sorted from blood. Receptors were obtained from a woman aged 25 to 39 in good health. Both conserved end residues are part of each CDR3. Each record gives: V gene, D gene, clone size, J gene, CDR3 protein, CDR3 DNA. The D gene is left open where the match is weak. Size is stated for part of the rows, as once, few or many counts, or as a class when the clone is expanded.

>TRBV15|.|.|TRBJ1-5
CATRTGEKGNQPQHF
TGTGCCACCAGAACAGGCGAAAAAGGCAATCAGCCCCAGCATTTT
>TRBV30|.|.|TRBJ1-4
CAWSVGGRREKLFF
TGTGCCTGGAGTGTAGGCGGGAGACGAGAAAAACTGTTTTTT
>TRBV5-1|.|once|TRBJ2-7
CASSLEAGPYEQYF
TGCGCCAGCAGCTTGGAGGCAGGGCCCTACGAGCAGTACTTC
>TRBV14|.|.|TRBJ2-2
CASSQVGGGSGELFF
TGTGCCAGCAGCCAAGTGGGGGGCGGTTCCGGGGAGCTGTTTTTT
>TRBV19|.|.|TRBJ2-3
CASSPRPYTQYF
TGTGCCAGTAGTCCTCGGCCCTATACGCAGTATTTT
>TRBV6-5|TRBD2|.|TRBJ2-1
CATRDPGLGNNEQFF
TGTGCCACCCGTGATCCGGGACTAGGCAACAATGAGCAGTTCTTC
>TRBV7-9|.|.|TRBJ2-6
CASSFRASGANVLTF
TGTGCCAGCAGTTTTAGGGCATCTGGGGCCAACGTCCTGACTTTC
>TRBV6-1|.|.|TRBJ1-1
CASSPQGGAAFF
TGTGCCAGCAGTCCCCAGGGTGGCGCAGCTTTCTTT
>TRBV6-6|.|.|TRBJ1-1
CASSLTGAGTEAFF
TGTGCCAGCAGTCTGACCGGGGCTGGGACTGAAGCTTTCTTT
>TRBV7-9|.|.|TRBJ2-2
CASSLEALPGELFF
TGTGCCAGCAGCTTAGAGGCACTTCCCGGGGAGCTGTTTTTT
>TRBV7-9|.|.|TRBJ2-3
CASSSRVGVDTQYF
TGTGCCAGCAGCTCCAGGGTAGGAGTAGATACGCAGTATTTT
>TRBV6-1|TRBD1|once|TRBJ1-1
CASSRAGQGSTEAFF
TGTGCCAGCAGCCGAGCCGGACAGGGTAGCACTGAAGCTTTCTTT
>TRBV13|TRBD1|.|TRBJ2-7
CASSLKPAGGWGVSYEQYF
TGTGCCAGCAGCTTAAAGCCGGCAGGGGGCTGGGGCGTCTCCTACGAGCAGTACTTC
>TRBV10-1|.|few|TRBJ1-5
CASSVGAADQPQHF
TGCGCCAGCAGTGTTGGGGCCGCCGATCAGCCCCAGCATTTT
>TRBV11-2|.|.|TRBJ2-2
CASSLGHWDTGELFF
TGTGCCAGCAGCTTAGGACACTGGGACACCGGGGAGCTGTTTTTT
>TRBV6-5|.|.|TRBJ1-4
CASSSGSYPPNEKLFF
TGTGCCAGCAGTTCCGGCAGCTACCCTCCTAATGAAAAACTGTTTTTT
>TRBV27|TRBD1|.|TRBJ1-1
CASSFWTGGMNTEAFF
TGTGCCAGCAGTTTCTGGACAGGGGGGATGAACACTGAAGCTTTCTTT
>TRBV19|.|.|TRBJ2-5
CASRPVPGRGWETQYF
TGTGCCAGTAGACCGGTTCCGGGACGAGGCTGGGAGACCCAGTACTTC
>TRBV19|.|.|TRBJ2-5
CASSIESGETQYF
TGTGCCAGTAGTATAGAAAGTGGGGAGACCCAGTACTTC
>TRBV28|TRBD2|.|TRBJ2-7
CASSLTSGGAEQYF
TGTGCCAGCAGTCTGACTAGCGGGGGGGCGGAGCAGTACTTC
>TRBV5-5|.|.|TRBJ1-2
CASSRVRVNYGYTF
TGTGCCAGCAGCAGAGTCAGGGTAAACTATGGCTACACCTTC
>TRBV2|.|.|TRBJ1-6
CASGGQFSPLHF
TGTGCCAGCGGAGGACAGTTTTCACCCCTCCACTTT
>TRBV27|.|.|TRBJ1-1
CASSRALNTEAFF
TGTGCCAGCAGCCGGGCCTTGAACACTGAAGCTTTCTTT
>TRBV10-3|.|.|TRBJ1-1
CRAKDTEAFF
TGTCGGGCCAAGGACACTGAAGCTTTCTTT
>TRBV5-1|.|.|TRBJ2-7
CASSFNGPPYEQYF
TGCGCCAGCAGCTTTAACGGGCCCCCCTACGAGCAGTACTTC
>TRBV5-1|.|.|TRBJ1-1
CASSLGALNTEAFF
TGCGCCAGCAGCTTGGGGGCCTTGAACACTGAAGCTTTCTTT
>TRBV7-9|TRBD1|.|TRBJ2-7
CASSPATGTGVSYEQYF
TGTGCCAGCAGCCCTGCAACCGGGACAGGGGTTTCCTACGAGCAGTACTTC
>TRBV5-1|TRBD1|.|TRBJ2-2
CASSLEGAQSGELFF
TGCGCCAGCAGCTTGGAGGGGGCTCAATCCGGGGAGCTGTTTTTT
>TRBV2|.|.|TRBJ2-1
CASRGSGRQFF
TGTGCCAGCAGAGGTAGCGGAAGGCAGTTCTTC
>TRBV5-1|.|.|TRBJ2-5
CASRTGNQETQYF
TGCGCCAGCAGAACCGGGAACCAAGAGACCCAGTACTTC
>TRBV19|.|.|TRBJ2-5
CASSPTIGPRTQETQYF
TGTGCCAGTAGCCCCACGATCGGCCCACGGACCCAAGAGACCCAGTACTTC
>TRBV9|.|.|TRBJ2-2
CASSWTGLSGGELFF
TGTGCCAGCAGCTGGACCGGGTTGAGTGGCGGGGAGCTGTTTTTT
>TRBV18|TRBD1|.|TRBJ1-1
CASSPPGTGGGWNTEAFF
TGTGCCAGCTCACCACCGGGGACAGGGGGCGGATGGAACACTGAAGCTTTCTTT
>TRBV4-1|.|.|TRBJ1-4
CASSQGETRGKLFF
TGCGCCAGCAGCCAGGGGGAAACCCGGGGAAAACTGTTTTTT
>TRBV28|.|.|TRBJ2-7
CASSPSTLDSAF
TGTGCCAGCAGTCCCTCGACCCTAGACTCCGCCTTC
>TRBV4-1|.|.|TRBJ2-4
CASSQDWERNIQYF
TGCGCCAGCAGCCAAGACTGGGAGAGGAACATTCAGTACTTC
>TRBV28|.|.|TRBJ2-6
CASSRSGSGANVLTF
TGTGCCAGCAGTCGATCGGGCTCTGGGGCCAACGTCCTGACTTTC
>TRBV28|.|.|TRBJ2-7
CASSNRGHYEQYF
TGTGCCAGCAGTAATAGGGGCCACTACGAGCAGTACTTC
>TRBV20-1|.|.|TRBJ2-7
CSARSPYEQYF
TGCAGTGCTAGGTCACCCTACGAGCAGTACTTC
>TRBV11-2|TRBD2|.|TRBJ2-1
CASNQLAAYNEQFF
TGTGCCAGCAACCAACTAGCGGCATACAATGAGCAGTTCTTC
>TRBV5-6|TRBD2|once|TRBJ2-5
CASSVRTSGLYQETQYF
TGTGCCAGCAGCGTCCGGACTAGCGGGTTGTACCAAGAGACCCAGTACTTC
>TRBV28|TRBD1|.|TRBJ1-5
CASSAPNRGHNQPQHF
TGTGCCAGCAGTGCCCCGAACAGGGGGCACAATCAGCCCCAGCATTTT
>TRBV2|.|.|TRBJ2-3
CASRNGLDTQYF
TGTGCCAGCAGGAATGGTCTGGATACGCAGTATTTT
>TRBV20-1|.|.|TRBJ2-5
CSARRTETQYF
TGCAGTGCTAGACGAACGGAGACCCAGTACTTC